These 32 T cell receptor beta chains came from one sample sequenced in a study of PD-1 blockade in classical Hodgkin lymphoma (dated by TCRdb to 2020 to 2022). This specimen's time point label, interpreted: cycle 1 day 1 (C1D1), immediately before nivolumab initiation. Every trial patient had relapsed following autologous stem cell transplantation, and prior brentuximab vedotin exposure was what differed among cohorts A, B and C. Receptors were amplified or captured by the immunoSEQ multiplex PCR assay. The table was pulled from immuneACCESS by TCRdb, which kept in-frame rearrangements only. Such tables lose some clones; where checked, under half of the loss comes from unresolved V genes, and the rest has no known cause. Present in this sample are roughly 50,000 clones, over 75% of which were seen just once. Of the sample, roughly 15% falls within the top ten clones. Source: peripheral blood mononuclear cells (PBMCs), taken at baseline. The source of these receptors is a human donor with classical Hodgkin lymphoma.

This rearrangement joins TRBV5-8 to TRBJ2-1; tentatively, D is TRBD1 (6 bases). The CDR3 extends over 15 amino acids. The V end was cut by 5 bases, the J end by 1 base, with 13 bases between. Germline V gene data show CDR1 as SGHTS and CDR2 as YDEGEE. CDR3 sequence: CASRRQDLSYNEQFF. The CDR3 nucleotides read TGTGCCAGCAGGCGACAGGACTTATCCTACAATGAGCAGTTCTTC.

This clone was seen just once. This chain joins TRBV2 and TRBJ2-7; 8 nucleotides align to TRBD2. The trim removed 5 bases at V and 2 bases at J, leaving 8 bases unmatched. This CDR3 is 15 amino acids long. Germline lookup yields CDR1 SNHLY and CDR2 FYNNEI. The CDR3 loop is CASSYSLADPYEQYF. CDR3 DNA sequence: TGTGCCAGCAGTTACTCACTAGCGGACCCCTACGAGCAGTACTTC.

The rearrangement links TRBV27 to TRBJ2-5, with 11 bases fitting TRBD2. In germline, CDR1 is MNHEY, CDR2 SMNVEV (reference sequence). V lost 1 base, J lost 5 bases, and 3 bases stayed unmatched. This CDR3 region has 15 residues. The CDR3 loop reads CASSLLAGGLETQYF. The CDR3 DNA sequence: TGTGCCAGCAGTTTATTAGCGGGAGGGCTGGAGACCCAGTACTTC.

The CDR3 here is CASSPRTSGRNEQFF. DNA of the CDR3: TGCGCCAGCAGCCCCCGGACTAGCGGGAGAAATGAGCAGTTCTTC. The rearrangement joins TRBV4-3 to TRBJ2-1, with 13 nucleotides matching TRBD2. Germline V gene lookup returns CDR1 LGHNA and CDR2 YSLEER. The CDR3 consists of 15 residues. V was clipped by 4 bases and J by 7 bases; unmatched bases: 4.

The chain is built from TRBV5-4 and TRBJ2-1, with 11 bases aligning to TRBD1. CDR1 and CDR2 (germline): SGHNT, YYREEE (reference sequence). The CDR3 consists of 15 residues. V gave up 2 bases and J gave up 4 bases; unmatched junction bases: 2. This CDR3 reads CASSLRDRGYNEQFF. The CDR3 DNA is TGTGCCAGCAGCTTACGGGACAGGGGGTACAATGAGCAGTTCTTC.

A few counts support this clone. This sequence joins TRBV9 and TRBJ2-3, with D maybe TRBD2 (5 bases). The germline CDR1 and CDR2 sequences are SGDLS and YYNGEE. The length of the CDR3 is 15 residues. V lost 0 bases and J lost 4, with 12 bases in between. DNA of the CDR3: TGTGCCAGCAGCGTAGGGGCTAGCTCGGCAGATACGCAGTATTTT. It is translated as CASSVGASSADTQYF.

The chain joins TRBV19 to TRBJ2-3; D remains ambiguous. This CDR3 is 15 amino acids long. V lost 4 bases, J lost 0 bases, and 11 bases lay in between. In germline, CDR1 is LNHDA, CDR2 SQIVND (reference sequence). CDR3 sequence reads: CASSTFGPSTDTQYF. The CDR3, as DNA: TGTGCCAGTAGTACCTTTGGCCCTAGCACAGATACGCAGTATTTT.

This clone occurred once. The chain joins TRBV19 to TRBJ2-3, with TRBD1 matching 8 bases. Unmatched junction bases numbered 5, after V lost 6 bases and J lost 0 bases. CDR1 is LNHDA, CDR2 SQIVND, per germline (reference sequence). The CDR3 contains 15 residues. CDR3 protein: CASRNRGMSTDTQYF. For the CDR3, the DNA is TGTGCCAGTAGGAACAGGGGGATGAGCACAGATACGCAGTATTTT.

This chain connects TRBV6-6 to TRBJ2-7; D not resolved. The germline V gene has CDR1 MNHNY and CDR2 SVGAGI (reference sequence). Trimming left V 5 bases short and J 4 bases short, with 9 bases between. The CDR3 is made up of 12 amino acids. For the CDR3, the DNA is TGTGCCAGCAGTCGGCTAGGGTACGAGCAGTACGTC. Its translation is CASSRLGYEQYV.

The genes are TRBV6-5 and TRBJ2-7; D may be TRBD1 (6 bases). This CDR3 comprises 12 residues. Germline lookup yields CDR1 MNHEY and CDR2 SVGAGI. V dropped 8 bases and J dropped 3 bases, with 11 bases sitting between them. The CDR3 sequence is CASSEGDYEQYF. The CDR3 nucleotides read TGTGCCAGCTCCGAGGGGGACTACGAGCAGTACTTC.

The chain joins TRBV25-1 to TRBJ1-1, with 12 bases fitting TRBD1. The CDR3 spans 15 residues. Germline lookup yields CDR1 MGHDK and CDR2 SYGVNS. J lost 7 bases, V lost 11 bases, and 14 bases had no gene match. This CDR3 is CAVGTGGDSIDEAFF. The DNA of the CDR3 is TGTGCCGTCGGGACAGGGGGCGATTCCATCGATGAAGCTTTCTTT. The full variable domain, with the rest looked up from reference TRBV25-1 and TRBJ1-1, is EADIYQTPRYLVIGTGKKITLECSQTMGHDKMYWYQQDPGMELHLIHYSYGVNSTEKGDLSSESTVSRIRTEHFPLTLESARPSHTSQYLCAVGTGGDSIDEAFFGQGTRLTVV.

V gene TRBV27 combines with J gene TRBJ1-5; TRBD1 is a possible D gene (5 bases). V was clipped by 4 bases and J by 7 bases, with 11 bases between them. In germline, CDR1 is MNHEY, CDR2 SMNVEV (reference sequence). The CDR3 consists of 13 residues. CDR3 coding DNA: TGTGCCAGCAGTTGGGGGGGAGGCCAGCCCCAGCATTTT. Amino acid sequence: CASSWGGGQPQHF.

The chain uses TRBV19 and TRBJ1-1, with a tentative D call TRBD1 (5 bases). CDR1 is LNHDA and CDR2 is SQIVND in the germline V gene (reference sequence). This CDR3 spans 15 amino acids. V lost 7 bases, J lost 4 bases, and 19 bases lay in between. The CDR3 region is CASTRQGYVGTEAFF. The CDR3, as DNA: TGTGCCAGTACCCGGCAGGGATATGTCGGCACTGAAGCTTTCTTT.

This clone was seen more than once but under ten times. J is TRBJ2-7 and V is TRBV23-1; D ambiguous. TRBV23-1 is assigned to the ORF class and has an uncertain function. The CDR3 extends over 12 amino acids. The germline V and J ends were trimmed by 3 bases and 2 bases, with 5 bases remaining between them. The DNA of the CDR3 is TGCGCCAGCAGTCAGGATACCTACGAGCAGTACGTC. It codes for CASSQDTYEQYV.

This clone was picked up one time. The rearrangement links TRBV9 to TRBJ2-2, with 10 bases fitting TRBD2. CDR1 and CDR2 (germline): SGDLS, YYNGEE. J gave up 7 bases and V 2 bases, and 8 bases lay outside the gene matches. The CDR3 has 16 residues. CDR3 DNA: TGTGCCAGCAGCGTCTCAGCGGGAGGGAGGAGCGGGGAGCTGTTTTTT. This codes for CASSVSAGGRSGELFF.

In its sample, this clone ranks as medium-sized (0.01 to 0.1%). The chain couples TRBV4-1 to TRBJ2-2; no definite D call. This CDR3 is 16 amino acids long. The germline V gene encodes CDR1 MGHRA and CDR2 YSYEKL. V was pared by 0 bases and J by 5 bases, with 13 bases between. The CDR3 reads CASSQDLGSWTGELFF. CDR3 DNA sequence: TGCGCCAGCAGCCAAGATCTGGGGTCGTGGACCGGGGAGCTGTTTTTT.

The V and J genes are TRBV4-3 and TRBJ2-1; 8 positions match TRBD1. Germline V CDR1 and CDR2: LGHNA, YSLEER. Trimming at V came to 0 bases and at J to 16 bases, leaving 8 bases not matched to a gene. CDR3 length: 13 amino acids. The CDR3 is CASSQDEGQVLFF. The DNA for the CDR3 is TGCGCCAGCAGCCAAGATGAGGGACAGGTGTTATTCTTC.

The rearrangement joins TRBV10-3 to TRBJ1-5, with no clear D. The ends were cut back, 2 bases at V and 0 bases at J, with 5 bases in the middle. The CDR3 loop spans 14 amino acids. The germline V gene encodes CDR1 ENHRY and CDR2 SYGVKD. CDR3 nucleotides: TGTGCCATCAGTGAGGTATTTAGCAATCAGCCCCAGCATTTT. Translated, it gives CAISEVFSNQPQHF.

This clone was seen many times. The gene calls are TRBV6-6 and TRBJ2-7, with D possibly matching TRBD2 (5 bases). The germline V gene has CDR1 MNHNY and CDR2 SVGAGI (reference sequence). CDR3 length: 13 amino acids. V lost 4 bases and J 4 bases, leaving 11 bases between the germline ends. This CDR3 is CASSSSGGYEQYV. The CDR3 DNA reads TGTGCCAGCAGTTCATCAGGAGGATACGAGCAGTACGTC.

The chain links TRBV9 to TRBJ1-1, with no clear D. The V gene lost 3 bases and the J gene lost 1 base, with 7 bases spanning the gap. The CDR3 covers 13 residues. Germline CDR1 reads SGDLS; CDR2 reads YYNGEE. This CDR3 reads CASSGLRNTEAFF. The CDR3 bases are TGTGCCAGCAGCGGCCTAAGGAACACTGAAGCTTTCTTT.

The chain combines TRBV29-1 with TRBJ2-2; D remains ambiguous. The CDR3 has 14 amino acids. V was clipped by 4 bases and J by 6 bases, with 15 bases between them. Germline CDR1 SQVTM, CDR2 ANQGSEA. CDR3 residues: CSVAGPGPAGELFF. The DNA of the CDR3 is TGCAGCGTTGCAGGACCCGGCCCCGCCGGGGAGCTGTTTTTT.

At least ten counts were recorded for this clone. J is TRBJ1-1 and V is TRBV11-3; D is unresolved. The germline gives CDR1 SGHNT, CDR2 YENEEA. Trimming shortened V by 3 bases and J by 3 bases, and 8 bases separated the two germline ends. The CDR3 length is 13 residues. The CDR3 bases are TGTGCCAGCAGCTTCTACAGAGACACTGAAGCTTTCTTT. Amino acids: CASSFYRDTEAFF. The full variable domain, completed using reference TRBV11-3 and TRBJ1-1, is EAGVVQSPRYKIIEKKQPVAFWCNPISGHNTLYWYLQNLGQGPELLIRYENEEAVDDSQLPKDRFSAERLKGVDSTLKIQPAELGDSAVYLCASSFYRDTEAFFGQGTRLTVV.

The chain has TRBV10-3 and TRBJ1-1, with D possibly TRBD1 on 5 matching bases. The CDR3 is 14 amino acids. Germline-derived CDR1 and CDR2 are ENHRY and SYGVKD. Between the trimmed V and J ends, which lost 4 bases and 1 base, there was a span of 10 bases. The chain's CDR3 is CAISVGEGNTEAFF. The CDR3 nucleotides are TGTGCCATCAGTGTAGGGGAAGGGAACACTGAAGCTTTCTTT.

The V gene is TRBV2, the J gene TRBJ2-7; a weak D match, TRBD1 (5 bases). The CDR3 spans 13 residues. V lost 5 bases to trimming and J lost 0 bases, with 8 bases between them. The germline V gene has CDR1 SNHLY and CDR2 FYNNEI. CDR3 DNA sequence: TGTGCCAGCAGTTCACAGGCCTCCTACGAGCAGTACTTC. Its protein product is CASSSQASYEQYF.

V and J are TRBV19 and TRBJ2-3; no reliable D call. The CDR3 runs to 19 residues. CDR1 and CDR2 from the germline V gene are LNHDA and SQIVND (reference sequence). Trimming removed 1 base at V and 0 bases at J, with 20 bases between. CDR3 loop: CASSIGQLPGWPSTDTQYF. The CDR3 DNA reads as TGTGCCAGTAGTATAGGCCAGCTACCCGGGTGGCCTAGCACAGATACGCAGTATTTT.

The chain carries TRBV16 and TRBJ2-3; D uncertain. Germline-derived CDR1 and CDR2 are KGHSY and FQNENV. Trimming shortened V by 3 bases and J by 2 bases, and 15 bases separated the two germline ends. This CDR3 region has 16 residues. This chain's CDR3 is CASSHLQETYTDTQYF. The DNA for the CDR3 is TGTGCCAGCAGCCATCTTCAGGAGACGTACACAGATACGCAGTATTTT.

This chain uses TRBV5-4 with TRBJ2-6; unclear D gene. The germline V gene has CDR1 SGHNT and CDR2 YYREEE (reference sequence). There are 14 residues in the CDR3. Trimming stripped 4 bases from V and 5 bases from J, with 10 bases between. CDR3 in amino acids: CASSPIFRANVLTF. The DNA for the CDR3 is TGTGCCAGCAGCCCCATCTTTCGGGCCAACGTCCTGACTTTC.

V and J are TRBV13 and TRBJ1-2; D gene ambiguous. V lost 5 bases to trimming and J lost 3 bases, with 10 bases between them. Germline V gene data show CDR1 as PRHDT and CDR2 as FYEKMQ (reference sequence). The CDR3 runs to 13 residues. The CDR3 sequence is CASSDLSHYGYTF. The CDR3 DNA reads TGTGCCAGCAGCGACCTATCCCACTATGGCTACACCTTC.

V and J are TRBV27 and TRBJ2-4; TRBD2 matches at 9 bases. After removal of 8 bases from V and 0 bases from J, the junction contained 8 bases not matched to a gene. The germline gives CDR1 MNHEY, CDR2 SMNVEV (reference sequence). CDR3 size: 16 residues. The CDR3, as DNA: TGTGCCAGCGGACGACTAGCGGAGTTAGCCAAAAACATTCAGTACTTC. It translates to CASGRLAELAKNIQYF.

This rearrangement joins TRBV7-2 to TRBJ1-6; perhaps TRBD1 as D (5 bases). Between the trimmed V and J ends, which lost 2 bases and 10 bases, there was a span of 18 bases. This CDR3 has 16 residues. Germline CDR1 reads SGHTA; CDR2 reads FQGNSA. The CDR3 sequence is CASSLSPRGGISPLHF. DNA of the CDR3: TGTGCCAGCAGCTTAAGCCCCCGCGGGGGAATATCACCCCTCCACTTT.

The CDR3 spells CASSLAPGGNSPLHF. CDR3 in DNA: TGCGCCAGCAGCTTGGCCCCGGGCGGGAATTCACCCCTCCACTTT. The chain uses TRBV5-1 and TRBJ1-6; no clear D. The CDR3 loop spans 15 amino acids. Per the germline V gene, CDR1 is SGHRS and CDR2 is YFSETQ. The ends were cut back, 0 bases at V and 7 bases at J, with 11 bases in the middle.

The chain has TRBV7-9 and TRBJ2-2, with 8 bases that match TRBD2. The CDR3 runs to 14 residues. The V segment lost 5 bases and the J segment 4 bases; nucleotides outside the gene matches: 3. Per the germline V gene, CDR1 is SEHNR and CDR2 is FQNEAQ (reference sequence). DNA for the CDR3: TGTGCCAGCAGCATGAGCGGGAGCACCGGGGAGCTGTTTTTT. It specifies CASSMSGSTGELFF.